The present entry profiles one TCR beta chain with its context. The antigen is unknown. This record belongs to a study of identifying expanded T cells in peripheral blood. Overall study findings and caveats: Variance in clone template counts between roughly two-week samples significantly increased with total template count across all healthy donors.

Some clones are missing from TCRdb's copy, which holds only in-frame ones; the method was immunoSEQ multiplex PCR. The table shows 60,000 to 70,000 clones, with approximately 80% occurring only once. Per the germline V gene, CDR1 is GTSNPN and CDR2 is SVGIG (reference sequence). The V end lost 4 bases, the J end lost 5 bases, and 20 bases lay between the germline ends. The CDR3 contains 15 residues. Healthy donors had no documented immune events, such as infections, while sampled. Sequencing used blood. The origin of this receptor is a person aged 18 to 69 in good health. J is TRBJ2-5 and V is TRBV30, with D tentatively TRBD1 or TRBD2 (6 bases each). DNA for the CDR3: TGTGCCTGGACTACAGGGACCCCGGGGGAGGAGACCCAGTACTTC. Amino acids: CAWTTGTPGEETQYF.